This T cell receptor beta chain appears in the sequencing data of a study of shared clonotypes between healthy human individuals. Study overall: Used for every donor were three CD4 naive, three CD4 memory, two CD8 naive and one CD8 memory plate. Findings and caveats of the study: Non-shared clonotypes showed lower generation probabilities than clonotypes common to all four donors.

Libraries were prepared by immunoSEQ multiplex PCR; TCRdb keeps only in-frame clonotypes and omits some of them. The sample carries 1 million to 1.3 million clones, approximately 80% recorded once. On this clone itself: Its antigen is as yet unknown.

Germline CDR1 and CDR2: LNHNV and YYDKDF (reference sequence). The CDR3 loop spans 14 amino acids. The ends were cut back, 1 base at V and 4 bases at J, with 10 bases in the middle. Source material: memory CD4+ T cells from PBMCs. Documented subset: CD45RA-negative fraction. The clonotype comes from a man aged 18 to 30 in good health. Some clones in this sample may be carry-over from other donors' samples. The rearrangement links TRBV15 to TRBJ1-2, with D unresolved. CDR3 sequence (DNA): TGTGCCACCAGCAGAGCTAGGCAGACCTATGGCTACACCTTC. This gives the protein CATSRARQTYGYTF.